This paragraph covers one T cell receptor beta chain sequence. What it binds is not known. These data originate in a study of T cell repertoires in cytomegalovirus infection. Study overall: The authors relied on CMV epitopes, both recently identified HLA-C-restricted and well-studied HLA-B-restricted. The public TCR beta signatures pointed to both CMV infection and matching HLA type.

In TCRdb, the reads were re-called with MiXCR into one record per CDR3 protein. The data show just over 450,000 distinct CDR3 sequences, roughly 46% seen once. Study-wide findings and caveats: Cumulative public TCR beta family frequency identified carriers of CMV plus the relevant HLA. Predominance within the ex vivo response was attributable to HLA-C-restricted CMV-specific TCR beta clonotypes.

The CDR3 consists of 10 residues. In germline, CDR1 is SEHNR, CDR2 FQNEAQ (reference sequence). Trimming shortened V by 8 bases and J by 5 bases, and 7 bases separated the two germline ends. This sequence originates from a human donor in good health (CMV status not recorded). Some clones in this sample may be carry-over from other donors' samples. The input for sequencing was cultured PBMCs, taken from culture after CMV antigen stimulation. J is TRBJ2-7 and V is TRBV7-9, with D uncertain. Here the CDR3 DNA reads TGTGCCAGCGATACCAACGAGCAGTACTTC. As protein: CASDTNEQYF.